Presented here are 5 T cell receptor beta chains from one specimen sequenced in a study of identical twins. TCRdb processed the 5' RACE reads anew with MiXCR; each CDR3 protein has one entry. The sample includes under 900,000 distinct CDR3 sequences, about 12% of them seen just once. The sample was also reused in another study, on yellow fever vaccine responses in identical twins.

Sample: PBMCs. These receptors were obtained from a woman aged 18-30 years in good health.

This clonotype has ten or more counts. The V call is TRBV2, the J call TRBJ2-5; D possibly matches TRBD1 or TRBD2 (6 bases each). The germline gives CDR1 SNHLY, CDR2 FYNNEI. This CDR3 comprises 12 residues. V lost 6 bases, J lost 5 bases, and 10 bases lay in between. The CDR3 DNA is TGTGCCAGCAGGGGGGGCGGCGAGACCCAGTACTTC. Encoded protein: CASRGGGETQYF.

This clonotype occurred many times. This chain connects TRBV5-1 to TRBJ2-4, with unresolved D. The V gene lost 0 bases and the J gene lost 0 bases, with 13 bases spanning the gap. Germline values: CDR1 SGHRS, CDR2 YFSETQ. The CDR3 length is 17 residues. The CDR3 loop reads CASSLDAAGLAKNIQYF. CDR3 sequence (DNA): TGCGCCAGCAGCTTGGATGCTGCCGGGCTAGCCAAAAACATTCAGTACTTC.

This clonotype appeared a few times. V usage is TRBV20-1 and J usage is TRBJ2-1; tentative D call: TRBD2 (6 bases). Germline V gives CDR1 DFQATT, CDR2 SNEGSKA (reference sequence). The CDR3 spans 18 residues. V shed 5 bases and J shed 1 base, with 24 bases lying between them. The CDR3 region has the DNA TGCAGTGCTCGATCATCGGGGGTAGCGGAACCATCCTACAATGAGCAGTTCTTC. It codes for CSARSSGVAEPSYNEQFF.

This clonotype was recorded a few times. The rearrangement links TRBV12-3 or TRBV12-4 to TRBJ1-3, with 7 bases aligning to TRBD1. There are 16 residues in the CDR3. V lost 5 bases, J lost 9 bases, and 16 bases stayed unmatched. CDR3 residues: CASSPDRLQGTGTIYF. In nucleotides, the CDR3 is TGTGCCAGCAGTCCCGACCGCTTACAGGGGACGGGCACCATATATTTT.

The rearrangement joins TRBV7-2 to TRBJ2-3; no firm D call. CDR1 is SGHTA and CDR2 is FQGNSA in the germline V gene. The V gene lost 1 base and the J gene lost 6 bases, with 11 bases spanning the gap. The CDR3 spans 14 residues. Written as DNA, the CDR3 is TGTGCCAGCAGCTTAGGGCCTCAGAAGGATACGCAGTATTTT. The encoded protein is CASSLGPQKDTQYF. Full variable domain (remainder filled in from reference TRBV7-2 and TRBJ2-3): GAGVSQSPSNKVTEKGKDVELRCDPISGHTALYWYRQSLGQGLEFLIYFQGNSAPDKSGLPSDRFSAERTGGSVSTLTIQRTQQEDSAVYLCASSLGPQKDTQYFGPGTRLTVL.